The entry below describes one T cell receptor beta chain. The germline CDR1 and CDR2 sequences are LNHDA and SQIVND (reference sequence). The CDR3 consists of 15 residues. Trimming stripped 6 bases from V and 2 bases from J, with 17 bases between. This specimen belongs to a study of blood T cell repertoires in COVID-19. The wider study: In each case, the material was cDNA or gDNA derived from T cells, B-cell-depleted T cells, or PBMCs.

All enrollees were roughly 18 to 100 years old and from 25 or so US areas. The recovered donors of Cohort 3 showed two negative PCRs, clearance, or symptom resolution. Authors' processing steps: Estimated nucleated cell counts came from reference gene primer amplification. Using immunoSEQ multiplex PCR, the repertoire was profiled, and TCRdb retains in-frame clones only, with some absent. The V and J calls and the clone size are those of that table, but D and trimming were determined from the DNA. The sample holds 130,000 or so clones, about four fifths seen once. The receptor comes from a man over 45 who had recovered from COVID-19. The sample taken for sequencing was PBMCs or T cells enriched from blood (not recorded which). The chain is built from TRBV19 and TRBJ2-7; tentatively, D is TRBD1 (5 bases). The chain's CDR3 is CASRDSSAAPYEQYF. DNA of the CDR3: TGTGCCAGTAGAGACAGCTCGGCGGCCCCCTACGAGCAGTACTTC.